The 16 T cell receptor beta chains presented below share a single source sample, sequenced in a study of cytotoxic CD8 clonotypes in ibrutinib-treated CLL (TCRdb year 2021). Libraries were prepared through the immunoSEQ multiplex PCR assay. Sourced from immuneACCESS, this table was stored by TCRdb with only in-frame sequences that have V and J called. A share of the clones is absent; for the studies checked, an unresolved V gene accounts for under half, and the remainder has no known explanation. Across this sample there are about 28,000 clones, with around 57% seen only once. 12% to 15% of the sample belongs to the ten largest clones. This sample comprised PBMCs, obtained before ibrutinib treatment. The receptor source for this set is a human donor with chronic lymphocytic leukemia.

The V call is TRBV18, the J call TRBJ1-2; 7 positions match TRBD1. This CDR3 contains 15 residues. CDR1 is KGHSH, CDR2 LQKENI, per germline. V dropped 0 bases and J dropped 4; count of bases not matched to a gene: 5. The CDR3 nucleotides are TGTGCCAGCTCACCACCGACAGGGACCAGCTATGGCTACACCTTC. Amino acids: CASSPPTGTSYGYTF.

This sequence joins TRBV11-3 and TRBJ2-3, with 9 positions matching TRBD2. V trimming: 1 base; J trimming: 2 bases; junction bases outside the gene matches: 7. Germline loops: CDR1 SGHNT, CDR2 YENEEA. The CDR3 is 17 amino acids. The chain's CDR3 is CASSLGETSGSTDTQYF. The DNA of the CDR3 is TGTGCCAGCAGCTTAGGCGAGACTAGCGGTTCCACAGATACGCAGTATTTT.

The sample holds a few counts of this clone. The junction shows a germline mismatch at one end, possibly a read error. The CDR3 reads CASSLGNSRAHEQYF. CDR3 bases: TGTGCTAGCAGCTTGGGCAACTCAAGGGCCCACGAGCAGTACTTC. The rearrangement joins TRBV7-7 to TRBJ2-7; D is unresolved. The CDR3 is 15 residues long. The germline CDR1 and CDR2 sequences are SSHAT and FNYEAQ (reference sequence).

By share of the sample, this clone is large. V is TRBV10-3 and J is TRBJ1-4, with D unresolved. Germline values: CDR1 ENHRY, CDR2 SYGVKD. The CDR3 consists of 12 residues. Trimming left V 5 bases short and J 14 bases short, with 15 bases between. CDR3 residues: CAISKDGSGLFF. The CDR3 region has the DNA TGTGCCATCAGTAAAGACGGGAGTGGTCTGTTTTTT.

J is TRBJ1-6 and V is TRBV18, with TRBD1 identical over 10 bases. CDR1 is KGHSH and CDR2 is LQKENI in the germline V gene. This CDR3 contains 15 residues. The V segment lost 2 bases and the J segment 9 bases; nucleotides outside the gene matches: 4. CDR3 sequence (DNA): TGTGCCAGCTCACCATGGGACAGGGGCAGTTCACCCCTCCACTTT. This codes for CASSPWDRGSSPLHF.

The V and J genes are TRBV6-6 and TRBJ2-1; 7 bases are a match to TRBD2. Germline loops: CDR1 MNHNY, CDR2 SVGAGI (reference sequence). The CDR3 spans 15 residues. V lost 6 bases to trimming and J lost 7 bases; unmatched junction nucleotides: 12. The CDR3 region is CASSRWEGFQNEQFF. In DNA, the CDR3 is TGTGCCAGCAGCCGGTGGGAGGGTTTCCAAAATGAGCAGTTCTTC.

The rearrangement uses TRBV19 and TRBJ2-7; D ambiguous. V was pared by 3 bases and J by 5 bases, with 8 bases between. This CDR3 has 12 amino acids. CDR1 and CDR2 from the germline V gene are LNHDA and SQIVND (reference sequence). The CDR3 loop reads CASSISTNEQYF. CDR3 nucleotides: TGTGCCAGTAGTATTTCTACAAACGAGCAGTACTTC.

The V and J genes are TRBV6-6 and TRBJ2-1; D might be TRBD1 or TRBD2, each matching 7 bases. CDR3 size: 12 residues. Trimming shortened V by 8 bases and J by 13 bases, and 18 bases separated the two germline ends. Germline CDR1 reads MNHNY; CDR2 reads SVGAGI (reference sequence). In nucleotides, the CDR3 is TGTGCCAGCGGGGGGGACAGCCTCCGTCAGTTCTTC. Protein product: CASGGDSLRQFF.

This clone is medium-sized in the sample. Other nucleotide sequences from this sample produce the same CDR3. The chain couples TRBV4-1 to TRBJ2-3; D unresolved. Per the germline V gene, CDR1 is MGHRA and CDR2 is YSYEKL. The CDR3 runs to 18 residues. Deletions cut 4 bases from V and 0 bases from J, with 20 bases between. In DNA, the CDR3 is TGCGCCAGCAGCCCCCAACAAGACACTGGTTGGAGCACAGATACGCAGTATTTT. Translated: CASSPQQDTGWSTDTQYF.

V and J are TRBV19 and TRBJ1-6; D is unclear. CDR1 and CDR2 (germline): LNHDA, SQIVND (reference sequence). This CDR3 comprises 15 residues. Trimming cost V 0 bases and J 5 bases, with 8 bases left between them. The CDR3 nucleotides are TGTGCCAGTAGTATAGATTGGCTGAATAATTCACCCCTCCACTTT. Translation: CASSIDWLNNSPLHF.

The chain joins TRBV6-6 to TRBJ2-7; TRBD1 might be the D (6 bases). The CDR3 is made up of 14 amino acids. Germline CDR1 reads MNHNY; CDR2 reads SVGAGI (reference sequence). Trimming stripped 2 bases from V and 4 bases from J, with 12 bases between. The CDR3 coding sequence is TGTGCCAGCAGTTACGCCGACAGGTATTACGAGCAGTACTTC. Its translation: CASSYADRYYEQYF.

The rearrangement links TRBV28 to TRBJ2-3, with 7 bases fitting TRBD1. The V segment lost 4 bases and the J segment 3 bases; nucleotides outside the gene matches: 7. This CDR3 contains 15 residues. Germline CDR1 is MDHEN and CDR2 is SYDVKM. In DNA, the CDR3 is TGTGCCAGCAGTTCCCCGGGACAGACAACAGATACGCAGTATTTT. Its translation is CASSSPGQTTDTQYF.

This clone came up a few times. This chain uses TRBV9 with TRBJ1-3, with 8 bases that match TRBD1. V lost 0 bases, J lost 3 bases, and 5 bases stayed unmatched. This CDR3 comprises 16 residues. The germline V gene encodes CDR1 SGDLS and CDR2 YYNGEE. CDR3: CASSVGPGGIGNTIYF. The DNA for the CDR3 is TGTGCCAGCAGCGTAGGGCCAGGGGGCATTGGAAACACCATATATTTT.

A few counts support this clone. The rearrangement joins TRBV30 to TRBJ2-7; no reliable D call. The V and J ends lost 1 base and 7 bases respectively, with 5 bases between them. In germline, CDR1 is GTSNPN, CDR2 SVGIG (reference sequence). The CDR3 loop spans 10 amino acids. CDR3 bases: TGTGCCTGGAGTGGTAGGGAGCAGTACTTC. This translates into CAWSGREQYF. The full variable domain, its missing parts supplied by reference TRBV30 and TRBJ2-7, is SQTIHQWPATLVQPVGSPLSLECTVEGTSNPNLYWYRQAAGRGLQLLFYSVGIGQISSEVPQNLSASRPQDRQFILSSKKLLLSDSGFYLCAWSGREQYFGPGTRLTVT.

This chain connects TRBV6-4 to TRBJ2-1; D assignment may be TRBD1 or TRBD2 (5 bases each). The CDR3 has 11 amino acids. The V end was cut by 10 bases, the J end by 7 bases, with 11 bases between. The germline V gene has CDR1 MRHNA and CDR2 SNTAGT. CDR3 coding DNA: TGTGCCACCGGGACGGGGAATGAGCAGTTCTTC. Amino acids: CATGTGNEQFF.

The chain employs TRBV2 and TRBJ1-2, with 8 bases lining up with TRBD1. The germline gives CDR1 SNHLY, CDR2 FYNNEI. The length of the CDR3 is 14 residues. V trimming: 6 bases; J trimming: 3 bases; junction bases outside the gene matches: 6. CDR3 in DNA: TGTGCCAGCAGGCAGACAGGGGCCGACTATGGCTACACCTTC. This translates into CASRQTGADYGYTF.